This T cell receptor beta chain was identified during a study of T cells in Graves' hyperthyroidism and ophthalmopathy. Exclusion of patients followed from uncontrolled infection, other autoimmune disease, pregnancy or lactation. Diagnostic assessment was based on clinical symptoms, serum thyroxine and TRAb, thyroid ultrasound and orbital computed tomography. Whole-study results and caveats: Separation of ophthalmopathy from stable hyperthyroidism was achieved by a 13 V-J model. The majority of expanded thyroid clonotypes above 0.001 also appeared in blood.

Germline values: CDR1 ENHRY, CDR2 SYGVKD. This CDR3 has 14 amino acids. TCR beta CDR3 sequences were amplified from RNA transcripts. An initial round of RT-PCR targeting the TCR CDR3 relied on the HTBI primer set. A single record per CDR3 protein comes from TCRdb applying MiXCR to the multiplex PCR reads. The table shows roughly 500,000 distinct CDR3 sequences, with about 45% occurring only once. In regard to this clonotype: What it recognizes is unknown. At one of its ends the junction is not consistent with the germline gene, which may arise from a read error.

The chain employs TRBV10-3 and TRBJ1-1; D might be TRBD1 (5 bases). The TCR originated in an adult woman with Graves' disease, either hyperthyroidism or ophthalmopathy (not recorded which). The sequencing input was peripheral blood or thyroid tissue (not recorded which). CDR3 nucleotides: TGTGCCATCAGTGAGAGGGGTATGAACACTGAAGCTTCCTTT. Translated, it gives CAISERGMNTEASF.